This T cell receptor (beta chain) was identified in a study of CD8+ T cells in alopecia areata. Whole-study findings and limits: Scalp clonality dropped significantly under tofacitinib, as did expanded CD8+ top-100 clones. Scalp samples also contribute reads from the resident alphabeta T cells found in normal skin.

Treatment of the sample: oral pan-JAK inhibitor, 5-10 mg twice daily. Samples from alopecia areata patients were lesional scalp punch biopsies and peripheral blood. About this clone itself: Antigen unknown.

cDNA serving as the sequencing template came from extracted, reverse transcribed RNA. The method was immunoSEQ multiplex PCR; TCRdb's version includes in-frame clones alone and lacks a portion of them. The sample consists of 150,000 to 200,000 clones, roughly 50% of them appearing once. The V end lost 4 bases, the J end lost 2 bases, and 15 bases lay between the germline ends. Germline V lookup: CDR1 SNHLY, CDR2 FYNNEI. The CDR3 contains 15 residues. The receptor's source is a human donor with alopecia areata. The chain has TRBV2 and TRBJ2-7; D is perhaps TRBD1 or TRBD2 (6 bases each). The specimen was CD8+ T cells sorted from blood, collected at week 24, from a patient treated with tofacitinib. The CDR3 protein is CASSVFGGAPYEQYF. The CDR3 nucleotides are TGTGCCAGCAGTGTTTTCGGGGGCGCTCCCTACGAGCAGTACTTC.